The entry below describes one T cell receptor beta chain. This specimen belongs to a study of blood T cell repertoires in COVID-19. In the study overall: The United States, Italy and Spain provided the acute and convalescent COVID-19 samples.

Some clones are missing from TCRdb's copy, which holds only in-frame ones; the method was immunoSEQ multiplex PCR. Among 9,000 to 13,000 clones listed, 90% were seen once. Source material: peripheral blood. The TCR comes from a human donor in a cohort sampled during active COVID-19.

The CDR3 region has the DNA TGTGCCAGCAGTCCCGGGACAGGGAACGATGAGCAGTTCTTC. Encoded protein: CASSPGTGNDEQFF. This chain links TRBV6-2 or TRBV6-3 with TRBJ2-1, with TRBD1 identical over 9 bases. Losses at the gene ends were 5 bases for V and 8 bases for J; bases not matched to a gene: 7. The CDR3 has 14 residues. Per the germline V gene, CDR1 is MNHEY and CDR2 is SVGEGT.